This T cell receptor beta chain is drawn from a study of monozygotic twins with inflammatory bowel disease (dated by TCRdb to the late 2010s). Regarding the research as a whole: A total of around 30 monozygotic twin pairs were included in the full study, comprising nine German pairs (four IBD-concordant, five IBD-discordant) and 19 IBD-discordant Danish pairs. Disease-associated traits were sought mainly through comparisons between IBD patients and their genetically identical healthy co-twins within discordant pairs. Each individual had, on average, about 151 000 unique TCRalpha sequences and 181 000 unique TCRbeta sequences available for analysis. Study-wide findings and limitations: IBD patients shared fewer clonotypes with other individuals than healthy twins did, most markedly in patients showing signs of disease activity. Differing immunosuppressive treatments among patients may have added background noise and inter-individual variability to the repertoires. The results gave no support for a single strong signal or clonotype linked to IBD. The analysis was unable to tell apart different T cell subtypes. Measured by the inverse Simpson index, TCRbeta repertoire diversity was lower in IBD patients than in their healthy co-twins. Concordant and discordant twins showed no difference in repertoire similarity, possibly because of limited statistical power.

CDR1 SGHAT and CDR2 FQNNGV were looked up in the germline V gene. The CDR3 has 14 amino acids, counting the end cysteine and phenylalanine. A DNA sequence was not provided. The library relied on 5' RACE. Preparation of each TCR library used around 3,500 ng of total RNA. cDNA was synthesized with SMARTScribe reverse transcriptase in eight separate reactions per sample. During cDNA synthesis, unique molecular identifiers containing a 6-nucleotide sample barcode were introduced by template switching. TCRalpha and TCRbeta cDNA was amplified in two nested PCRs of roughly 16 and 10 cycles, and bead purification was carried out after each PCR. Before amplification, the cDNA was treated with uracil DNA-glycosylase and purified using the QIAquick PCR purification kit. The second PCR added Illumina TruSeq-compatible adapters along with sample-specific barcodes. TapeStation and Qubit were used to check library quality and concentration, and 5 ng of each library went into the pool. Sequencing of the pooled libraries was done on an Illumina HiSeq2500 single-index Rapid Run using custom sequencing primers and 2 x 100 bp reads. Per the source publication's procedure: MiGEC version 1.2.6 was used for UMI-based consensus assembly to correct PCR and sequencing errors. V(D)J alignment, clonotype assembly and CDR3 extraction were performed with MiXCR version 2.1.1. To normalise gene usage, clonotype sharing and MAIT/NKT TCR abundance, the analysis used the top 1000, 10 000 and 20 000 clonotypes per sample. After downsampling to 27 000 UMIs, diversity was calculated as the inverse Simpson index using the vegan R package. Paired Mann-Whitney U tests were applied to discordant twin pairs, and Benjamini-Hochberg correction was used for multiple testing. Each CDR3 protein sequence appears as one entry after TCRdb reprocessed the reads, and no DNA is included. The V and J calls here are based on TCRdb, not the publication. The sample table records around 230,000 distinct CDR3 sequences. The ten biggest clones cover roughly 1.7% of the sample.

From each donor, an approximately 2.5 ml peripheral blood sample was drawn into PAXgene tubes and stored at -80 degrees C. Without T cell sorting, total RNA was isolated from whole blood using the PAXgene blood miRNA kit on an automated QIAcube. Peripheral blood from monozygotic twin pairs who were concordant or discordant for inflammatory bowel disease underwent deep TCRalpha and TCRbeta repertoire profiling using unique molecular barcoding. Smoking habits were recorded for all twin pairs, and each individual was classified as a current, former or never smoker. Remarks on this clonotype: Its antigen target is currently unknown.

The sequenced sample was blood. The sequence derives from a human donor with ulcerative colitis or Crohn's disease, or a healthy co-twin of an affected twin (not recorded which). Recombination linked TRBV11-2 to TRBJ1-2; TCRdb's D call of TRBD1 is untestable without DNA. The CDR3 region has the sequence CASSPQTGSGGYTF.